Reported below is one T cell receptor beta chain. What antigen it recognizes has not been identified. Base qualities were left out, and no much larger clone turns up one base away. PBMCs were isolated by Ficoll-Paque density gradient centrifugation. The sequencing machine was an Illumina NovaSeq 6000. TCRalpha and TCRbeta cDNA libraries were built by 5'RACE with constant-segment primers, adding sample barcodes and unique molecular identifiers. Trizol reagent was used to extract RNA from every sample. Library amplification was performed in two PCR steps, and a second sample barcode and Illumina TruSeq adapters were introduced in the second step. Sequencing of the libraries was done on an Illumina NovaSeq, producing 2 x 150 bp paired-end reads. In the source study's methods: With migec v1.2.7, reads were demultiplexed and then collapsed into UMI-guided consensus sequences. With mixcr v2.1.11, UMI consensuses were aligned to TRA and TRB V and J templates and assembled into clonotypes. A clonotype was counted as expanded or contracted only when both edgeR and NoisET called the clonotype significant, with the noise models trained on biological replicates. For edgeR calls, the thresholds were a false discovery rate-adjusted p below 0.01 and a log2 fold-change of 1. As an exploratory analysis of dynamics, max-normalized trajectories of the 1000 most abundant clonotypes were examined by PCA with hierarchical clustering. Each responding clone was given a CD4 or CD8 phenotype based on the CD4+ and CD8+ repertoires, which had been sequenced separately. TCRdb's own reprocessing of the public reads used fastp at Q25 and MiXCR and kept productive beta chains. Rows merge per CDR3 protein into single entries with the most common DNA and genes. The V and J calls come from TCRdb's annotation, not from the publication. The sample table contains 350,000 or so distinct CDR3 sequences; only one count was recorded for around 20% of them. The ten largest clones take up roughly 21% of the sample.

Unmatched junction bases come to 6, with V trimmed by 2 bases and J by 0 bases. There are 17 amino acids in the CDR3, from cysteine to phenylalanine inclusive. The read is trimmed to its CDR3 DNA, 51 bases read in frame from base 1. The germline V gene gives CDR1 as SGDLS and CDR2 as YYNGEE. This specimen comes from a study of T-cell memory formation after mild COVID-19 (dated by TCRdb to the early 2020s). In terms of the full investigation: TCR sequence clusters from the two donors were found to be largely donor specific. In a couple of donors, T-cell clones that expanded and contracted after mild COVID-19 were tracked by sequencing TCRalpha and TCRbeta repertoires over time. The cohort comprised two young, previously healthy adult volunteers, one female and one male. Results and caveats for the whole study, not just this receptor: The second-wave clones that peaked on day 37 were not confirmed to be SARS-CoV-2 specific. Contracting CD4+ clones turned up mainly in the CM and EM memory subsets, whereas EMRA was where CD8+ clones were enriched. Only two mild cases were covered in the study, and larger cohorts including severe cases with pre-infection samples were considered necessary. Clones that contracted from day 15 to 85 showed balanced CD4/CD8 phenotypes, whereas a second wave of clones that expanded from day 15 to 37 leaned towards CD4+. Some responding clones were detected in pre-infection memory, suggesting pre-existing cross-reactive memory T cells joined the SARS-CoV-2 response.

The clonotype was recovered from a man between 18 and 29 years old who had mild COVID-19 (a few samples of this study predate the infection). The sample titles of this study are shuffled in the database, so cell type and time point are left out; the donor was told from shared clones. Sequenced material: PBMCs or a T cell subset sorted from them (not recorded which). The rearrangement joined TRBV9 to TRBJ1-3, with 9 bases aligning to TRBD1. The nucleotide sequence is TGTGCCAGCAGCGTGAGGGACAGGGCTCACTCTGGAAACACCATATATTTT. It codes for CASSVRDRAHSGNTIYF.